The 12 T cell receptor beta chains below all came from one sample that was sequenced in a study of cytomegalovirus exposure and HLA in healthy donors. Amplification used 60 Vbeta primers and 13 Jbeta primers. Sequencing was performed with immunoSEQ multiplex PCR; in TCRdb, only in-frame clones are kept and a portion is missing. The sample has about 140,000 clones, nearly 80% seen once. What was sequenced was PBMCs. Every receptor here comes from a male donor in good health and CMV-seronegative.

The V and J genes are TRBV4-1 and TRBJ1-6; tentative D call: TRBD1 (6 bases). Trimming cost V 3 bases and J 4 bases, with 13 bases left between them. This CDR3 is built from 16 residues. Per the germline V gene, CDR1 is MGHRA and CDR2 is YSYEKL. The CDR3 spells CASSQGQGLYNSPLHF. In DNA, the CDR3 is TGCGCCAGCAGCCAGGGGCAGGGGCTTTATAATTCACCCCTCCACTTT.

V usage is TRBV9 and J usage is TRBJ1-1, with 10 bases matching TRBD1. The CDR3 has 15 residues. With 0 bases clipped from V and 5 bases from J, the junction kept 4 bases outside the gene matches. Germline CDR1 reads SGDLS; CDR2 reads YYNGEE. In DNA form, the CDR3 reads TGTGCCAGCAGCGTAGGGGACAGGGGACGGACTGAAGCTTTCTTT. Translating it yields CASSVGDRGRTEAFF.

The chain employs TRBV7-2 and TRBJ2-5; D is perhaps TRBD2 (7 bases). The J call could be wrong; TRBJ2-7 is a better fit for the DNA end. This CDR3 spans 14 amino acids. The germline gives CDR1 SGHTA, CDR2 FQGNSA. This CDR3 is CASSLGGGPYEQYF. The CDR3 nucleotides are TGTGCCAGCAGCTTAGGCGGGGGCCCCTACGAGCAGTACTTC.

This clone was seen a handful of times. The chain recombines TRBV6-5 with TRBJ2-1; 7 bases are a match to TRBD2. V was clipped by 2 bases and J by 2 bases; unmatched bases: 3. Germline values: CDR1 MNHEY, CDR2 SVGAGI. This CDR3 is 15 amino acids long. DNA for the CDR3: TGTGCCAGCAGTTACGGCCTAGCGGCCTACAATGAGCAGTTCTTC. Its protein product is CASSYGLAAYNEQFF.

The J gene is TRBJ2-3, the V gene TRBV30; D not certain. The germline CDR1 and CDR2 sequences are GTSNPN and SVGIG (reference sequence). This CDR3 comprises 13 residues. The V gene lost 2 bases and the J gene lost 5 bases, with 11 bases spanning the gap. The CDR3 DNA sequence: TGTGCCTGGAGTATGACTCTAGGAGATACGCAGTATTTT. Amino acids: CAWSMTLGDTQYF. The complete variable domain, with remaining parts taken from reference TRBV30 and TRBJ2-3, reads SQTIHQWPATLVQPVGSPLSLECTVEGTSNPNLYWYRQAAGRGLQLLFYSVGIGQISSEVPQNLSASRPQDRQFILSSKKLLLSDSGFYLCAWSMTLGDTQYFGPGTRLTVL.

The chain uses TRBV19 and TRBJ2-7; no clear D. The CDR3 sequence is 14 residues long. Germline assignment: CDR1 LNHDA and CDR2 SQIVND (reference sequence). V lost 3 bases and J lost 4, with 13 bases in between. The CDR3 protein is CASSIESPPYEQYF. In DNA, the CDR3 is TGTGCCAGTAGTATTGAAAGCCCGCCGTACGAGCAGTACTTC.

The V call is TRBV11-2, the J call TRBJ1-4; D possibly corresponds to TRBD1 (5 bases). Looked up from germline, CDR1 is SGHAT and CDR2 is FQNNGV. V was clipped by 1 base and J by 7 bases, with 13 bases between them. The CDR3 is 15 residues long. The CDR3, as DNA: TGTGCCAGCAGCTTAGGGCCGGGGGGGGTTGAAAAACTGTTTTTT. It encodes CASSLGPGGVEKLFF.

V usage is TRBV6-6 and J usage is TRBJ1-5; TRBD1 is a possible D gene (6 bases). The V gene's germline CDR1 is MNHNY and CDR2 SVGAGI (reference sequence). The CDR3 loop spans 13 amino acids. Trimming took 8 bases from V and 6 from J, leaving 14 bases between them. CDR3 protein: CASAGGRGQPQHF. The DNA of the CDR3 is TGTGCCAGCGCGGGGGGGCGAGGTCAGCCCCAGCATTTT.

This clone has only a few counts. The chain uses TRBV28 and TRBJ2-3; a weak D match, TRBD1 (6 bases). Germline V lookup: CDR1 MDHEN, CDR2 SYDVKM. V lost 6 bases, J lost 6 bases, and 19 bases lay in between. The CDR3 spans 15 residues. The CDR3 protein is CASSLTGTSGDTQYF. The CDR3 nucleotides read TGTGCCAGCAGCCTAACAGGGACCTCCGGGGATACGCAGTATTTT.

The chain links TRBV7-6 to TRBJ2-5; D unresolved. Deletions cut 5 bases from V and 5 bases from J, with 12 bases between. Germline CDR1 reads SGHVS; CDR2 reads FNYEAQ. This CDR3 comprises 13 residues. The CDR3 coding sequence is TGTGCCAGCAGCCCTTCTAGTCTGGAGACCCAGTACTTC. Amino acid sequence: CASSPSSLETQYF.

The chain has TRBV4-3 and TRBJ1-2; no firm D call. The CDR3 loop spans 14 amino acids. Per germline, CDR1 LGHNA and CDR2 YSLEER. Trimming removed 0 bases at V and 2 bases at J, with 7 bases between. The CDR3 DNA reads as TGCGCCAGCAGCCAAGATCGTCTAAACTATGGCTACACCTTC. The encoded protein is CASSQDRLNYGYTF.

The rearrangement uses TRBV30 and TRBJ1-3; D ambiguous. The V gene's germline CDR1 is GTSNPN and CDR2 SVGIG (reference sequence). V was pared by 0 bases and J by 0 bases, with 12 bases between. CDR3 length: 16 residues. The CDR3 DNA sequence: TGTGCCTGGAGTGTACGGGGAGCCTCCTCTGGAAACACCATATATTTT. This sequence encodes CAWSVRGASSGNTIYF.